Shown below are 27 T cell receptor beta chains from a single sample sequenced in a study of blood T cell repertoires in COVID-19. TCRdb's table, derived via immunoSEQ multiplex PCR, lists solely in-frame clones and lacks some. The repertoire holds almost 200,000 clones, with around 79% as singletons. Sequences were obtained from peripheral blood. Receptors were obtained from a woman between 40 and 50 years old with COVID-19, enrolled during active disease.

This clone was observed a handful of times. This sequence joins TRBV19 and TRBJ2-2; TRBD1 aligns across 8 bases. J gave up 4 bases and V 5 bases, and 6 bases lay outside the gene matches. The CDR3 runs 15 residues. Germline V gene sequence: CDR1 LNHDA, CDR2 SQIVND (reference sequence). CDR3 loop: CASSSTGGTTGELFF. CDR3 nucleotides: TGTGCCAGTAGTTCCACAGGGGGGACCACCGGGGAGCTGTTTTTT.

This CDR3 reads CASRIGLAGVYEQFF. CDR3 DNA: TGTGCCAGCAGGATAGGGCTAGCGGGAGTATATGAGCAGTTCTTC. The chain is built from TRBV6-5 and TRBJ2-1; TRBD2 aligns across 10 bases. This CDR3 region has 15 residues. Germline lookup yields CDR1 MNHEY and CDR2 SVGAGI. After removal of 6 bases from V and 8 bases from J, the junction contained 10 bases not matched to a gene.

The rearrangement uses TRBV7-6 and TRBJ1-4, with D hard to call. In germline, CDR1 is SGHVS, CDR2 FNYEAQ. The ends were cut back, 8 bases at V and 5 bases at J, with 12 bases in the middle. This CDR3 is 13 amino acids long. The CDR3 protein is CASALGANEKLFF. In DNA, the CDR3 is TGTGCCAGCGCGCTGGGAGCGAATGAAAAACTGTTTTTT.

This chain links TRBV4-1 with TRBJ2-1; 8 bases agree with TRBD2. Germline assignment: CDR1 MGHRA and CDR2 YSYEKL. V lost 0 bases, J lost 4 bases, and 5 bases stayed unmatched. The CDR3 consists of 16 residues. CDR3 protein: CASSQDSAGGYNEQFF. The CDR3 region has the DNA TGCGCCAGCAGCCAAGATAGCGCGGGAGGATACAATGAGCAGTTCTTC.

V is TRBV6-2 or TRBV6-3 and J is TRBJ1-5; 10 nucleotides line up with TRBD1. Trimming at V came to 0 bases and at J to 2 bases, leaving 10 bases not matched to a gene. Germline assignment: CDR1 MNHEY and CDR2 SVGEGT. The CDR3 spans 19 residues. As DNA, the CDR3 is TGTGCCAGCAGTTACTCGGGACAGGGGCCGGGGGGTGGCAATCAGCCCCAGCATTTT. It encodes CASSYSGQGPGGGNQPQHF.

The rearrangement uses TRBV7-2 and TRBJ1-5, with 10 nucleotides matching TRBD1. Per germline, CDR1 SGHTA and CDR2 FQGNSA. With 5 bases clipped from V and 4 bases from J, the junction kept 11 bases outside the gene matches. This CDR3 is 17 amino acids long. The CDR3: CASSPRGGQGTNQPQHF. CDR3 DNA: TGTGCCAGCAGCCCGCGGGGGGGACAGGGGACTAATCAGCCCCAGCATTTT.

This chain joins TRBV27 and TRBJ1-6, with D perhaps matching TRBD1 (6 bases). CDR3 size: 15 residues. Per the germline V gene, CDR1 is MNHEY and CDR2 is SMNVEV (reference sequence). Between the trimmed V and J ends, which lost 5 bases and 6 bases, there was a span of 14 bases. This chain's CDR3 is CASSANRAGNSPLHF. CDR3 nucleotides: TGTGCCAGCAGTGCGAACAGGGCGGGTAATTCACCCCTCCACTTT.

This sequence joins TRBV5-5 and TRBJ1-4; 10 bases agree with TRBD1. The CDR3 is 17 residues long. V dropped 2 bases and J dropped 5; count of bases not matched to a gene: 9. Per germline, CDR1 SGHKS and CDR2 YYEKEE (reference sequence). Written as DNA, the CDR3 is TGTGCCAGCAGCTTCTGGGACAGGGGTGGGGCCAATGAAAAACTGTTTTTT. As protein: CASSFWDRGGANEKLFF. The variable domain in full, completed from reference TRBV5-5 and TRBJ1-4, reads DAGVTQSPTHLIKTRGQQVTLRCSPISGHKSVSWYQQVLGQGPQFIFQYYEKEERGRGNFPDRFSARQFPNYSSELNVNALLLGDSALYLCASSFWDRGGANEKLFFGSGTQLSVL.

The chain has TRBV6-4 and TRBJ2-1, with D tentatively TRBD1 (5 bases). The CDR3 sequence is 16 residues long. Deletions cut 3 bases from V and 5 bases from J, with 17 bases between. Germline CDR1 is MRHNA and CDR2 is SNTAGT. The CDR3, as DNA: TGTGCCAGCAGTGAGTATGGCAGGGTTGGAAACAATGAGCAGTTCTTC. Translation gives CASSEYGRVGNNEQFF.

The chain combines TRBV2 with TRBJ1-1; D is ambiguous. Trimming removed 8 bases from V and 3 bases from J, with 7 bases in between. CDR3 length: 11 amino acids. Germline CDR1 SNHLY, CDR2 FYNNEI. For the CDR3, the DNA is TGTGCCAGCGGGGAGGACACTGAAGCTTTCTTT. It translates to CASGEDTEAFF.

V is TRBV18 and J is TRBJ1-5; possibly TRBD1 for D (5 bases). Trimming removed 6 bases at V and 3 bases at J, with 12 bases between. The CDR3 has 14 residues. Per the germline V gene, CDR1 is KGHSH and CDR2 is LQKENI. CDR3 sequence: CASSPGGDNQPQHF. The DNA of the CDR3 is TGTGCCAGCTCCCCGGGGGGGGACAATCAGCCCCAGCATTTT.

The chain has TRBV18 and TRBJ2-3; TRBD2 aligns across 13 bases. Germline V gives CDR1 KGHSH, CDR2 LQKENI. V lost 3 bases to trimming and J lost 1 base; unmatched junction nucleotides: 4. This CDR3 region has 17 residues. The CDR3 loop reads CASSPGLAGRRTDTQYF. The CDR3 DNA reads as TGTGCCAGCTCACCGGGACTAGCGGGGAGGCGCACAGATACGCAGTATTTT. The variable domain in full, with the rest retrieved from reference TRBV18 and TRBJ2-3, is NAGVMQNPRHLVRRRGQEARLRCSPMKGHSHVYWYRQLPEEGLKFMVYLQKENIIDESGMPKERFSAEFPKEGPSILRIQQVVRGDSAAYFCASSPGLAGRRTDTQYFGPGTRLTVL.

This clone was counted many times. The chain recombines TRBV7-2 with TRBJ2-3; D is perhaps TRBD2 (5 bases). Germline-derived CDR1 and CDR2 are SGHTA and FQGNSA. V was clipped by 0 bases and J by 2 bases, with 27 bases between them. This CDR3 has 21 residues. This CDR3 reads CASSLALVSVNPRRITDTQYF. In DNA, the CDR3 is TGTGCCAGCAGCTTAGCGCTGGTTAGCGTGAACCCCCGCCGTATCACAGATACGCAGTATTTT.

This clone occurred a few times. The rearrangement joins TRBV30 to TRBJ2-7, with D possibly being TRBD1 (5 bases). V lost 3 bases, J lost 2 bases, and 14 bases lay in between. Germline V gene lookup returns CDR1 GTSNPN and CDR2 SVGIG (reference sequence). This CDR3 is 14 amino acids long. CDR3 sequence reads: CAWRGPPDAYEQYF. DNA of the CDR3: TGTGCCTGGAGGGGGCCGCCCGACGCCTACGAGCAGTACTTC. Full variable domain (remainder filled in from reference TRBV30 and TRBJ2-7): SQTIHQWPATLVQPVGSPLSLECTVEGTSNPNLYWYRQAAGRGLQLLFYSVGIGQISSEVPQNLSASRPQDRQFILSSKKLLLSDSGFYLCAWRGPPDAYEQYFGPGTRLTVT.

This chain joins TRBV7-6 and TRBJ2-2, with 13 bases aligning to TRBD2. Germline V CDR1 and CDR2: SGHVS, FNYEAQ. There are 15 residues in the CDR3. The trim removed 2 bases at V and 7 bases at J, leaving 1 base unmatched. CDR3 loop: CASSLRTSGGGELFF. The CDR3 nucleotides read TGTGCCAGCAGCTTACGGACTAGCGGGGGCGGGGAGCTGTTTTTT.

The count of this clone is one. The chain employs TRBV5-6 and TRBJ2-2, with 13 bases lining up with TRBD2. Germline lookup yields CDR1 SGHDT and CDR2 YYEEEE. The CDR3 contains 18 residues. J gave up 6 bases and V 3 bases, and 11 bases lay outside the gene matches. CDR3 sequence (DNA): TGTGCCAGCAGCTGGGGACCGGGACTAGCGGGAAATGCCGGGGAGCTGTTTTTT. The encoded protein is CASSWGPGLAGNAGELFF.

This chain links TRBV7-3 with TRBJ2-1; 12 bases map to TRBD2. CDR1 and CDR2 (germline): SGHTA, FQGTGA. The CDR3 contains 15 residues. Germline trimming cut 4 bases from V and 8 bases from J; bases unmatched to any gene: 6. The CDR3 bases are TGTGCCAGCAGCTCTTCTAGCGGGGGGGCCGATGAGCAGTTCTTC. Its protein is CASSSSSGGADEQFF.

The chain couples TRBV14 to TRBJ1-1; the D gene is possibly TRBD1 (5 bases). The V end was cut by 1 base, the J end by 1 base, with 10 bases between. Looked up from germline, CDR1 is SGHDN and CDR2 is FVKESK. This CDR3 has 15 residues. The CDR3 loop reads CASSQGRGWNTEAFF. The CDR3 DNA is TGTGCCAGCAGCCAAGGGAGGGGTTGGAACACTGAAGCTTTCTTT. The entire variable domain, with the rest obtained from reference TRBV14 and TRBJ1-1, is as follows: EAGVTQFPSHSVIEKGQTVTLRCDPISGHDNLYWYRRVMGKEIKFLLHFVKESKQDESGMPNNRFLAERTGGTYSTLKVQPAELEDSGVYFCASSQGRGWNTEAFFGQGTRLTVV.

In its sample, this clone was seen a few times. The chain has TRBV3-1 (or the pseudogene TRBV3-2) and TRBJ2-3; unclear D gene. This CDR3 spans 13 amino acids. Germline lookup yields CDR1 LGHDT and CDR2 YNNKEL (reference sequence). V shed 4 bases and J shed 5 bases, with 10 bases lying between them. The CDR3 coding sequence is TGTGCCAGCAGCCCCTTACCTATAGATACGCAGTATTTT. Its protein is CASSPLPIDTQYF.

A few counts support this clone. The chain is built from TRBV3-1 (or the pseudogene TRBV3-2) and TRBJ1-5; no clear D gene. CDR1 is LGHDT and CDR2 is YNNKEL in the germline V gene (reference sequence). V was trimmed by 0 bases and J by 7 bases, leaving 10 bases between them. The CDR3 sequence is 14 residues long. CDR3 region: CASSQDHSRQPQHF. The CDR3 DNA reads TGTGCCAGCAGCCAAGATCACTCGCGGCAGCCCCAGCATTTT.

The V call is TRBV7-9, the J call TRBJ2-7, with D perhaps matching TRBD2 (6 bases). The CDR3 loop spans 14 amino acids. The germline CDR1 and CDR2 sequences are SEHNR and FQNEAQ (reference sequence). V was clipped by 0 bases and J by 2 bases, with 8 bases between them. CDR3 amino acids: CASSLAEGPYEQYF. The CDR3, as DNA: TGTGCCAGCAGCTTAGCGGAGGGGCCCTACGAGCAGTACTTC.

As regards this clone: The sample carries other DNA sequences with the same CDR3. This rearrangement joins TRBV4-2 to TRBJ1-1; D unclear. CDR3 length: 13 amino acids. The germline V and J ends were trimmed by 0 bases and 5 bases, with 7 bases remaining between them. Germline V gives CDR1 LGHNA, CDR2 YNFKEQ. The CDR3 DNA reads as TGTGCCAGCAGCCAAGAGGGGAGAACTGAAGCTTTCTTT. Protein sequence: CASSQEGRTEAFF.

The V gene is TRBV5-8, the J gene TRBJ2-3, with 7 positions matching TRBD1. CDR3 length equals 17 residues. V lost 6 bases and J lost 0; bases outside the gene matches: 13. The germline CDR1 and CDR2 sequences are SGHTS and YDEGEE. The CDR3 DNA reads as TGTGCCAGCACCCCGGCGGACAGGATGATTAGCACAGATACGCAGTATTTT. Residues: CASTPADRMISTDTQYF.

CDR3 sequence reads: CASSLFSDTEAFF. In DNA form, the CDR3 reads TGTGCCAGCAGTTTATTTTCAGACACTGAAGCTTTCTTT. The rearrangement joins TRBV12-3 or TRBV12-4 to TRBJ1-1, with unresolved D. This CDR3 region has 13 residues. The V and J ends lost 2 bases and 3 bases respectively, with 7 bases between them.

J is TRBJ1-4 and V is TRBV6-5; D is ambiguous. The CDR3 totals 15 residues. CDR1 is MNHEY and CDR2 is SVGAGI in the germline V gene. The V and J ends lost 0 bases and 7 bases respectively, with 12 bases between them. The CDR3 here is CASSYSVSVSEKLFF. The CDR3 nucleotides are TGTGCCAGCAGTTACTCGGTGTCCGTGAGTGAAAAACTGTTTTTT.

The chain carries TRBV7-9 and TRBJ1-3, with D possibly TRBD1 on 6 matching bases. Trimming took 3 bases from V and 8 from J, leaving 11 bases between them. Germline loops: CDR1 SEHNR, CDR2 FQNEAQ (reference sequence). The CDR3 loop spans 13 amino acids. In DNA, the CDR3 is TGTGCCAGCAGCTTCAGGGGCGAAGACACCATATATTTT. Amino acid sequence: CASSFRGEDTIYF.

The chain couples TRBV18 to TRBJ2-1; D remains ambiguous. Trimming pared 5 bases from V and 0 bases from J, leaving 11 bases between. The CDR3 runs 15 residues. The germline V gene encodes CDR1 KGHSH and CDR2 LQKENI. The DNA for the CDR3 is TGTGCCAGCTCAGAGCTAGGAAGCTCCTACAATGAGCAGTTCTTC. This sequence encodes CASSELGSSYNEQFF.